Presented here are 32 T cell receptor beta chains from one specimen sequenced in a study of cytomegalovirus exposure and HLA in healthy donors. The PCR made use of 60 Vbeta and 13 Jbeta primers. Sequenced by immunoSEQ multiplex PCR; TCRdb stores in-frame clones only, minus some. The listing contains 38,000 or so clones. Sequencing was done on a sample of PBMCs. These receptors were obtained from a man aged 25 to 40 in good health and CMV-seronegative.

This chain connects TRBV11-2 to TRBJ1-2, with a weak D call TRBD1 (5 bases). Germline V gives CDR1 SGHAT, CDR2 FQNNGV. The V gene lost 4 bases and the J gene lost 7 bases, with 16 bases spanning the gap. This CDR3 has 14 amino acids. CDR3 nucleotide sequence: TGTGCCAGCAGCTCAGCGACAGATCTAATTGGCTACACCTTC. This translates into CASSSATDLIGYTF. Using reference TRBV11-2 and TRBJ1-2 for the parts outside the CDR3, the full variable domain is EAGVAQSPRYKIIEKRQSVAFWCNPISGHATLYWYQQILGQGPKLLIQFQNNGVVDDSQLPKDRFSAERLKGVDSTLKIQPAKLEDSAVYLCASSSATDLIGYTFGSGTRLTVV.

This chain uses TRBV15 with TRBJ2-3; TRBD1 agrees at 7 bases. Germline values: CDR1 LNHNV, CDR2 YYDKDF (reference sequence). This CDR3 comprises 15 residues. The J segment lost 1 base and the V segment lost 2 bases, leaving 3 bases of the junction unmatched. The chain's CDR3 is CATSRNRGGTDTQYF. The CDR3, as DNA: TGTGCCACCAGCAGAAACAGGGGAGGCACAGATACGCAGTATTTT.

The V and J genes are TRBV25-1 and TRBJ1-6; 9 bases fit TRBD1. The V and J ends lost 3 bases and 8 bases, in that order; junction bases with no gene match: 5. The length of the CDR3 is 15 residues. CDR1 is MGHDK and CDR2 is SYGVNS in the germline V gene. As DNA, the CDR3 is TGTGCCAGCAGTGATCCCCGGACAGGGGATTCACCCCTCCACTTT. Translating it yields CASSDPRTGDSPLHF.

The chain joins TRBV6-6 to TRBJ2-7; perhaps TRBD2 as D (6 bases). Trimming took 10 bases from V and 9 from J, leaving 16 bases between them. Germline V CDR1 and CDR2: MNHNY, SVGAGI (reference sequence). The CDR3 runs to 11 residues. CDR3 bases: TGTGCCACCATGATGACCGGGAGGCAGTACTTC. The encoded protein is CATMMTGRQYF.

CDR3 DNA: TGTGCCAGCAATCAGGGCAGAACCTACGAGCAGTACTTC. It yields the protein CASNQGRTYEQYF. The chain carries TRBV2 and TRBJ2-7, with a possible D match to TRBD1 (5 bases). Germline-derived CDR1 and CDR2 are SNHLY and FYNNEI. V was trimmed by 7 bases and J by 2 bases, leaving 12 bases between them. CDR3 size: 13 residues.

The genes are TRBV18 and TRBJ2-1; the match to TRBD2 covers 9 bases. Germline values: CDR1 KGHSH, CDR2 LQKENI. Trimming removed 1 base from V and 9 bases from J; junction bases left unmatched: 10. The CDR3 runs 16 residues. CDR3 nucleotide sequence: TGTGCCAGCTCACCACGAATATTAGCGGGAGAAGGTGAGCAGTTCTTC. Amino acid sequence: CASSPRILAGEGEQFF.

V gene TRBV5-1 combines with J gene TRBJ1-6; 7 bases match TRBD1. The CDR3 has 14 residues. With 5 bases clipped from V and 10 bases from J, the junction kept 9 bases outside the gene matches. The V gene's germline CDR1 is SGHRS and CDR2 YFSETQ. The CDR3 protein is CASSPGDSISPLHF. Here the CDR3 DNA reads TGCGCCAGCAGTCCGGGGGACAGTATATCACCCCTCCACTTT.

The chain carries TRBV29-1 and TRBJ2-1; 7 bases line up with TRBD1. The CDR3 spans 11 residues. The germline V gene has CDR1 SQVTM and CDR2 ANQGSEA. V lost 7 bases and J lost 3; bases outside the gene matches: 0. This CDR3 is CSGDSYNEQFF. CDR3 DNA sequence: TGCAGCGGGGACAGCTACAATGAGCAGTTCTTC.

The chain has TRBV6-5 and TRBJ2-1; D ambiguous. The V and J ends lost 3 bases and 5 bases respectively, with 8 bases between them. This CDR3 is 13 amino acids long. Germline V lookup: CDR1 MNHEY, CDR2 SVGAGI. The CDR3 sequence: CASSYAEDNEQFF. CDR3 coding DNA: TGTGCCAGCAGTTATGCAGAAGACAATGAGCAGTTCTTC.

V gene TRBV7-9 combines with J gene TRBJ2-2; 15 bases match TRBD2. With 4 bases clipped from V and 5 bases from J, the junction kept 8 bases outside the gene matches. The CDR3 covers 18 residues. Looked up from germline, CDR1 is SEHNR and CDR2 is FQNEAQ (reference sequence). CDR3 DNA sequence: TGTGCCAGCAGCTACGGACTAGCGGGAGGGCCTGGGACCGGGGAGCTGTTTTTT. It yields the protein CASSYGLAGGPGTGELFF.

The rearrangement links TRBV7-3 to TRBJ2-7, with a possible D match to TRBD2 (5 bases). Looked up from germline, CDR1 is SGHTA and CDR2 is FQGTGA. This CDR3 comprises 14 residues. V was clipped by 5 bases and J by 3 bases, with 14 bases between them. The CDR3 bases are TGTGCCAGCAGCCCTTCCGGACTTGACTACGAGCAGTACTTC. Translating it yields CASSPSGLDYEQYF.

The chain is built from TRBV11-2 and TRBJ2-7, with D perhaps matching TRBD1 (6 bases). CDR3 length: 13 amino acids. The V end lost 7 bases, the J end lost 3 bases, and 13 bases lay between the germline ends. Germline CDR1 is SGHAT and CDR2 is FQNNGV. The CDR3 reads CASNDRKNYEQYF. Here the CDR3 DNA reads TGTGCCAGCAACGACAGGAAGAACTACGAGCAGTACTTC.

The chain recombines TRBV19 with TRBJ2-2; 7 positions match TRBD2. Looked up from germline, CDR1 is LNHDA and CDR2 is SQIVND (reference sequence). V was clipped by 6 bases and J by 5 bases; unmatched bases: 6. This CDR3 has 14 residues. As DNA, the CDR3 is TGTGCCAGTAGGTGGACTAGTAAGACCGGGGAGCTGTTTTTT. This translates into CASRWTSKTGELFF.

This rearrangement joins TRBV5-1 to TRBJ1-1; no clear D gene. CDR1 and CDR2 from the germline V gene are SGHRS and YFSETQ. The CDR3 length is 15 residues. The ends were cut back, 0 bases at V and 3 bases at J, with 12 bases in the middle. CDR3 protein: CASSLERVADTEAFF. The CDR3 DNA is TGCGCCAGCAGCTTGGAACGGGTAGCGGACACTGAAGCTTTCTTT.

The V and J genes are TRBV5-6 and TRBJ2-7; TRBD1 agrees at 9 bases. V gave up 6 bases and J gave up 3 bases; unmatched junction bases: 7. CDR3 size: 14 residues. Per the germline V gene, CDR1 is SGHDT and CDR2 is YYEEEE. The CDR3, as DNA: TGTGCCAGCAACTTACAGGGGGCGGACTACGAGCAGTACTTC. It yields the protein CASNLQGADYEQYF.

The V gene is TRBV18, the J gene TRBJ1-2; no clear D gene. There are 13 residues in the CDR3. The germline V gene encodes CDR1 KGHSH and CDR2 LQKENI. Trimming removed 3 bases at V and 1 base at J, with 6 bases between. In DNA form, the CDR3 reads TGTGCCAGCTCACCGCCAGATAACTATGGCTACACCTTC. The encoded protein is CASSPPDNYGYTF.

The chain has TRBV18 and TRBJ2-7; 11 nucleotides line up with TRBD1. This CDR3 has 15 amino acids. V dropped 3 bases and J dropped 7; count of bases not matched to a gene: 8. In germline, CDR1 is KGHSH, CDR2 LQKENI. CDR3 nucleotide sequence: TGTGCCAGCTCACCCGGGACAGGGGGTACAGGAGAGCAGTACTTC. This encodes CASSPGTGGTGEQYF.

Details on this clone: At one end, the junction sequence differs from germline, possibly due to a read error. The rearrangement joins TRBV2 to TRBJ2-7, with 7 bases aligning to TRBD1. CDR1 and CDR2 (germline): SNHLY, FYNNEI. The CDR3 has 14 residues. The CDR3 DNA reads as TGTGCCAGCAGTGCCGGGGACAGATCCTACGAGCAGTATTTC. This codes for CASSAGDRSYEQYF.

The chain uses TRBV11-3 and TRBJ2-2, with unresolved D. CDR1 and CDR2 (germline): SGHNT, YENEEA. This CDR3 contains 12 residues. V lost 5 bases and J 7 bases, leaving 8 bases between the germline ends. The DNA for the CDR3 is TGTGCCAGCAGCCAGGTTGTCGGGGAGCTGTTTTTT. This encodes CASSQVVGELFF. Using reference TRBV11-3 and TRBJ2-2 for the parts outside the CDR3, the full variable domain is EAGVVQSPRYKIIEKKQPVAFWCNPISGHNTLYWYLQNLGQGPELLIRYENEEAVDDSQLPKDRFSAERLKGVDSTLKIQPAELGDSAVYLCASSQVVGELFFGEGSRLTVL.

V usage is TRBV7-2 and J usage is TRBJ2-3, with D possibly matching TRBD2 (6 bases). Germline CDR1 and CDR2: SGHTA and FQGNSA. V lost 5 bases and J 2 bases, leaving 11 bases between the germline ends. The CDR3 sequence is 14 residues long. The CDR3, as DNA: TGTGCCAGCAGCCCGGGACTTGCCACAGATACGCAGTATTTT. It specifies CASSPGLATDTQYF.

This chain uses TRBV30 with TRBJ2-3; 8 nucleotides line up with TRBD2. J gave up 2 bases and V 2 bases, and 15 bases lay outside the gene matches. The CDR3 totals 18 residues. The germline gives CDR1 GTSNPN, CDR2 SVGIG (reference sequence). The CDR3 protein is CAWSMVAGTPGFTDTQYF. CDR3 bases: TGTGCCTGGAGTATGGTAGCGGGGACCCCGGGATTCACAGATACGCAGTATTTT.

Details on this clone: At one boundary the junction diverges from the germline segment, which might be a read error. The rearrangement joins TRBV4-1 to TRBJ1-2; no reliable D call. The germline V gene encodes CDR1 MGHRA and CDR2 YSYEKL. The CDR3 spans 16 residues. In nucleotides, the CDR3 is TGCGCCAGCAGCCAAGATCCCCTTATAACTAACTATGGCTACGCCTTC. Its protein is CASSQDPLITNYGYAF.

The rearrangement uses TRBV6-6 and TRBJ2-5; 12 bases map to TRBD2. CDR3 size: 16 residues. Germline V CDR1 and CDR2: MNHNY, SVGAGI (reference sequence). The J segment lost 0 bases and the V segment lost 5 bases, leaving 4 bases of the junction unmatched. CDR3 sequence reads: CASSPGLAGHQETQYF. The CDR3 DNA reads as TGTGCCAGCAGTCCTGGACTAGCGGGGCACCAAGAGACCCAGTACTTC.

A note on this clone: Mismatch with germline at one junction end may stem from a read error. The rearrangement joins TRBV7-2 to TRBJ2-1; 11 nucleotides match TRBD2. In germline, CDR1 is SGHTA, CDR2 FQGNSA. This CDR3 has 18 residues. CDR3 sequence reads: CASSWVASGGSSDNEQFF. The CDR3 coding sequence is TGTGCCAGCAGCTGGGTAGCTAGCGGGGGGTCCTCCGACAATGAGCAGTTCTTC.

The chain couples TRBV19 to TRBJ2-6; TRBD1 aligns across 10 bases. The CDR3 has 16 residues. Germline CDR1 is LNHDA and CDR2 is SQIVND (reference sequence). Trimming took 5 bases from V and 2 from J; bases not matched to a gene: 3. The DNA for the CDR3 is TGTGCCAGTAGTGTGACAGGGGGCGCTGGGGCCAACGTCCTGACTTTC. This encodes CASSVTGGAGANVLTF.

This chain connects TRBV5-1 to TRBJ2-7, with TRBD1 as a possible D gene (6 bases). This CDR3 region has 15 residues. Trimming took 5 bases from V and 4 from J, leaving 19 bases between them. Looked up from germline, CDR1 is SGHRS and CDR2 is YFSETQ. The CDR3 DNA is TGCGCCAGCAGTCTAACCATGGACAGCCCATACGAGCAGTACTTC. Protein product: CASSLTMDSPYEQYF.

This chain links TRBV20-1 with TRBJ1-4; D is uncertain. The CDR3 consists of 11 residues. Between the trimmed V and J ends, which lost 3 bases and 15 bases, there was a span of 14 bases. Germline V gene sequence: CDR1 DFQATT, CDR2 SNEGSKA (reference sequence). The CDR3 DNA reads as TGCAGTGCTAGGCGCACCGCCGAAATGTTTTTT. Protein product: CSARRTAEMFF.

The CDR3 sequence is CASSQDLYGEAALRREKLFF. DNA of the CDR3: TGCGCCAGCAGCCAAGATCTTTATGGGGAGGCAGCGCTGCGGAGAGAAAAACTGTTTTTT. This rearrangement joins TRBV4-3 to TRBJ1-4; D gene uncertain. The ends were cut back, 0 bases at V and 8 bases at J, with 28 bases in the middle. Looked up from germline, CDR1 is LGHNA and CDR2 is YSLEER. The CDR3 has 20 residues.

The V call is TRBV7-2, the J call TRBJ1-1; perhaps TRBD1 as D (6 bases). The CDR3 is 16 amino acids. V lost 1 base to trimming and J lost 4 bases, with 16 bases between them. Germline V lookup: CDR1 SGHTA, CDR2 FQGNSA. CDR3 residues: CASSLVERQGITEAFF. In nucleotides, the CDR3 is TGTGCCAGCAGCTTAGTGGAGAGGCAGGGGATCACTGAAGCTTTCTTT.

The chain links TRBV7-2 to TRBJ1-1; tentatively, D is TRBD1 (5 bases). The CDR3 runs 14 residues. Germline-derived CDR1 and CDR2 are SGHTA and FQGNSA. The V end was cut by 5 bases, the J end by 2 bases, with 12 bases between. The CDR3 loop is CASSPRQGNTEAFF. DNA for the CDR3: TGTGCCAGCAGCCCCCGGCAGGGCAACACTGAAGCTTTCTTT.

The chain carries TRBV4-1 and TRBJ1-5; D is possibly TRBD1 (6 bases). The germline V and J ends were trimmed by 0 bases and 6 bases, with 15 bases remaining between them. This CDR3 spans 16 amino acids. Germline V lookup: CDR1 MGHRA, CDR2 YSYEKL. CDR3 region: CASSQEAGGGTQPQHF. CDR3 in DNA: TGCGCCAGCAGCCAAGAAGCGGGAGGGGGGACTCAGCCCCAGCATTTT.

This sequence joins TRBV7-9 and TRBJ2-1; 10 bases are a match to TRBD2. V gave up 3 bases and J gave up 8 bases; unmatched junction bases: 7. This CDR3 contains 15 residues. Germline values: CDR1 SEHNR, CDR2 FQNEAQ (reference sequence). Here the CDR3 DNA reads TGTGCCAGCAGCTTTGCTAGCGGGAGAAATTATGAGCAGTTCTTC. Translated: CASSFASGRNYEQFF.